This record looks at one T cell receptor (beta chain) sequence and its context. Indicated time point: blood 4 weeks post-SBRT, at nephrectomy. Treatment: 15 Gy SBRT to primary tumor, nephrectomy 4 weeks later. Produced via immunoSEQ multiplex PCR; TCRdb's table is partial and in-frame only. The profile shows approximately 65,000 clones, around three quarters of them singletons. Germline loops: CDR1 GTSNPN, CDR2 SVGIG (reference sequence). This CDR3 is built from 13 residues. Trimming removed 1 base from V and 6 bases from J, with 11 bases in between. The data were obtained in a study of radiation and T cells in renal cell carcinoma.

The sequence was obtained from a man aged 55 to 70 with renal cell carcinoma. The sample in question was blood, obtained from a patient whose treatment included radiotherapy and nephrectomy. This chain links TRBV30 with TRBJ2-3; maybe TRBD1 (5 bases). This CDR3 reads CAWSGSGPDTQYF. The CDR3, as DNA: TGTGCCTGGAGTGGTTCAGGGCCCGATACGCAGTATTTT.